In this sample, the clone carrying this T cell receptor beta chain turned up many times. Its target is unknown. The record originates from a study of regulatory T cells in long-lasting Graves disease. Across the whole study: Newly diagnosed Graves' patients had taken antithyroid drugs under 3 months. Findings of the study overall: Having only a small sample size may have limited accuracy.

Noted time point: newly diagnosed GD, antithyroid drugs for less than 3 months. Construction of the TCR library relied on RNA isolated from PBMCs. Germline CDR1 and CDR2: MNHEY and SVGEGT. The CDR3 is 17 amino acids. The V gene lost 7 bases and the J gene lost 1 base, with 22 bases spanning the gap. To make TCR beta libraries, researchers used iRepertoire HTBI primers and Arm-PCR of CDR3 regions. Using its own MiXCR run on the multiplex PCR reads, TCRdb lists one record per CDR3 protein. The data show about 440,000 distinct CDR3 sequences, 14% to 15% seen once. The same sample was also used in a study of T cells in Graves' hyperthyroidism and ophthalmopathy. This second report adds: Stability of Graves' hyperthyroidism was defined as absent ophthalmopathy progression within 18 months. Patients showing uncontrolled infection, other autoimmune disease, pregnancy or lactation were ineligible.

The sequence was collected from a woman in her twenties or thirties with Graves disease. Here the sequenced sample was peripheral blood mononuclear cells (PBMCs), taken at new diagnosis, from a patient treated with antithyroid drugs. The rearrangement links TRBV6-2 or TRBV6-3 to TRBJ1-1, with D unresolved. CDR3 region: CASTVVRLTVENTEAFF. The CDR3 DNA follows: TGTGCCAGCACCGTCGTACGCCTGACCGTAGAGAACACTGAAGCTTTCTTT.